In this sample, the clone carrying this TCR beta chain turned up a few times. As yet, its antigen is unknown. CDR3 length equals 15 residues. The germline V gene has CDR1 SEHNR and CDR2 FQNEAQ (reference sequence). V shed 1 base and J shed 3 bases, with 13 bases lying between them. These data belong to a study of T-cell memory formation after mild COVID-19. Study observations and caveats: CD4+ contracting clones were found mainly in CM and EM, and CD8+ ones in EMRA. Pre-infection memory harbored some responding clones, suggesting cross-reactive memory joined. Still unconfirmed is whether the second-wave clones peaking on day 37 recognized SARS-CoV-2.

Libraries for TCRalpha and TCRbeta carried sample barcodes and unique molecular identifiers via 5'RACE. MiXCR, applied by TCRdb to the 5' RACE reads, yields one record per CDR3 protein. The data show over 300,000 distinct CDR3 sequences, around 20% seen once. Sequencing was performed on PBMCs or a T cell subset sorted from them (not recorded which). This chain links TRBV7-9 with TRBJ2-7, with D perhaps assigned TRBD1 or TRBD2 (5 bases each). This TCR came from a man aged 18 to 30 who had mild COVID-19 (a few samples of this study predate the infection). Cell type and time point are not known. The chain's CDR3 is CASSLELWGIYEQYF. The DNA of the CDR3 is TGTGCCAGCAGCTTAGAGCTCTGGGGGATCTACGAGCAGTACTTC.